The rows below give T cell receptor beta chains drawn from one sample of a study of response to subunit inactivated influenza vaccine. TCRdb itself ran the RT-PCR reads through MiXCR, one entry per CDR3 protein. In the table there are a few hundred thousand distinct CDR3 sequences, around 11% of which are singletons. The same sample was also studied in work on T cells expressing NK-cell markers.

The sequencing used PBMCs from blood, collected on the day of vaccination. The receptors derive from a man aged 50 or older who received an inactivated influenza vaccine. CDR3s include the opening cysteine and the closing phenylalanine or tryptophan. The D gene is left open where the match is weak. Size tells how often a clone was seen (once, few, many) or the class of an expanded clone, and some rows leave it out.

len: 14
j_gene: TRBJ1-4
abundance: few
d_gene: .
v_gene: TRBV5-1
CDR3nt: TGCGCCAGCAGCTTGAGCGTAACTAATGAAAAACTGTTTTTT
CDR3aa: CASSLSVTNEKLFF

len: 13
j_gene: TRBJ2-7
abundance: few
d_gene: .
v_gene: TRBV5-6
CDR3nt: TGTGCCAGCAGCATTGGACACACCTACGAGCAGTACTTC
CDR3aa: CASSIGHTYEQYF

len: 16
j_gene: TRBJ2-7
abundance: .
d_gene: TRBD1
v_gene: TRBV9
CDR3nt: TGTGCCAGCAGCTCTCCAGGGACAGGGGCCGACTACGAGCAGTACTTC
CDR3aa: CASSSPGTGADYEQYF

len: 13
j_gene: TRBJ2-3
abundance: few
d_gene: .
v_gene: TRBV12-3/TRBV12-4
CDR3nt: TGTGCCAGCAGTTTTAGTCCTGCTTATACGCAGTATTTT
CDR3aa: CASSFSPAYTQYF

len: 13
j_gene: TRBJ2-3
abundance: few
d_gene: .
v_gene: TRBV18
CDR3nt: TGTGCCAGCTCAGCTAGCGGCACAGATACGCAGTATTTT
CDR3aa: CASSASGTDTQYF

len: 20
j_gene: TRBJ2-1
abundance: few
d_gene: TRBD2
v_gene: TRBV7-8
CDR3nt: TGTGCCAGCAGCTACCGAGGACGAGCGGGAGGGCCTACGTCCTACAATGAGCAGTTCTTC
CDR3aa: CASSYRGRAGGPTSYNEQFF

len: 10
j_gene: TRBJ1-5
abundance: few
d_gene: .
v_gene: TRBV20-1
CDR3nt: TGCAGTGCTAGTCATCAGCCCCAGCATTTT
CDR3aa: CSASHQPQHF

len: 16
j_gene: TRBJ2-2
abundance: .
d_gene: .
v_gene: TRBV9
CDR3nt: TGTGCCAGCAGCTCAAGGACAGACTCTAACACCGGGGAGCTGTTTTTT
CDR3aa: CASSSRTDSNTGELFF

len: 12
j_gene: TRBJ1-1
abundance: few
d_gene: .
v_gene: TRBV28
CDR3nt: TGTGCCAGCAGTAACGGGGGGACTGAAGCTTTCTTT
CDR3aa: CASSNGGTEAFF

len: 15
j_gene: TRBJ2-7
abundance: few
d_gene: .
v_gene: TRBV12-3/TRBV12-4
CDR3nt: TGTGCCAGCAGTTTAGGGCGAGGGGCAACCTACGAGCAGTACTTC
CDR3aa: CASSLGRGATYEQYF

len: 16
j_gene: TRBJ2-3
abundance: few
d_gene: TRBD2
v_gene: TRBV5-1
CDR3nt: TGCGCCAGCAGCCGAACGACTAGCGGACTCACAGATACGCAGTATTTT
CDR3aa: CASSRTTSGLTDTQYF

len: 15
j_gene: TRBJ2-1
abundance: .
d_gene: TRBD2
v_gene: TRBV20-1
CDR3nt: TGCAGTGCTAAAGGACTAGCGGGAGCCTCCAATGAGCAGTTCTTC
CDR3aa: CSAKGLAGASNEQFF

len: 13
j_gene: TRBJ1-5
abundance: few
d_gene: .
v_gene: TRBV7-2
CDR3nt: TGTGCCAGCAGCCAGCATAGCAATCAGCCCCAGCATTTT
CDR3aa: CASSQHSNQPQHF

len: 14
j_gene: TRBJ2-7
abundance: many
d_gene: TRBD1
v_gene: TRBV5-1
CDR3nt: TGTGCCAGCTCCCGGGACAGGGGGAACTACGAGCAGTACTTC
CDR3aa: CASSRDRGNYEQYF

len: 14
j_gene: TRBJ2-1
abundance: few
d_gene: .
v_gene: TRBV19
CDR3nt: TGTGCCAGTAAGAGGGTTCCTTCCTACAATGAGCAGTTCTTC
CDR3aa: CASKRVPSYNEQFF

len: 14
j_gene: TRBJ1-5
abundance: many
d_gene: .
v_gene: TRBV29-1
CDR3nt: TGCAGCGTTGAAGTGGCGGATCCCAATCAGCCCCAGCATTTT
CDR3aa: CSVEVADPNQPQHF

len: 15
j_gene: TRBJ2-1
abundance: few
d_gene: .
v_gene: TRBV20-1
CDR3nt: TGCAGTGCTAGAGTCAGCGGGACACAAAACAATGAGCAGTTCTTC
CDR3aa: CSARVSGTQNNEQFF

len: 14
j_gene: TRBJ1-6
abundance: few
d_gene: .
v_gene: TRBV6-1
CDR3nt: TGTGCCAGCAGGGTGGGACGGATTAATTCACCCCTCCACTTT
CDR3aa: CASRVGRINSPLHF

len: 15
j_gene: TRBJ2-1
abundance: .
d_gene: .
v_gene: TRBV20-1
CDR3nt: TGCAGTGCTAGACATCTACGTCTTGGAGACAATGAGCAGTTCTTC
CDR3aa: CSARHLRLGDNEQFF

len: 14
j_gene: TRBJ2-3
abundance: few
d_gene: TRBD2
v_gene: TRBV7-9
CDR3nt: TGTGCCAGCAGCTTCGTGGCGGGAGCACATACGCAGTATTTT
CDR3aa: CASSFVAGAHTQYF

len: 15
j_gene: TRBJ1-1
abundance: many
d_gene: TRBD1
v_gene: TRBV4-3
CDR3nt: TGCGCCAGCAGCCAATGGGAGGGACAGGGGTCTGAAGCTTTCTTT
CDR3aa: CASSQWEGQGSEAFF

len: 13
j_gene: TRBJ2-7
abundance: many
d_gene: .
v_gene: TRBV12-3/TRBV12-4
CDR3nt: TGTGCCAGCAGTTTTGCAGGGGACTACGAGCAGTACTTC
CDR3aa: CASSFAGDYEQYF

len: 12
j_gene: TRBJ2-5
abundance: .
d_gene: .
v_gene: TRBV7-9
CDR3nt: TGTGCCAGCACCATACCGGGGAGAACCCAGTACTTC
CDR3aa: CASTIPGRTQYF

len: 14
j_gene: TRBJ2-1
abundance: .
d_gene: .
v_gene: TRBV9
CDR3nt: TGTGCCAGCAGCGACCCCAATTTTAACAATGAGCAGTTCTTC
CDR3aa: CASSDPNFNNEQFF

len: 13
j_gene: TRBJ1-2
abundance: few
d_gene: TRBD1
v_gene: TRBV6-1
CDR3nt: TGTGCCAGCAGCCCTACAGGGGTCCGTGGCTACACCTTC
CDR3aa: CASSPTGVRGYTF

len: 16
j_gene: TRBJ2-3
abundance: once
d_gene: .
v_gene: TRBV7-8
CDR3nt: TGTGCCAGCAGCTCAATCGGAGCCACCGGCACAGATACGCAGTATTTT
CDR3aa: CASSSIGATGTDTQYF

len: 15
j_gene: TRBJ2-5
abundance: .
d_gene: TRBD2
v_gene: TRBV4-3
CDR3nt: TGCGCCAGCAGCCCGTCCGCGGGGGAGCAAGAGACCCAGTACTTC
CDR3aa: CASSPSAGEQETQYF

len: 15
j_gene: TRBJ2-7
abundance: .
d_gene: TRBD2
v_gene: TRBV7-3
CDR3nt: TGTGCCAGCTCGAAAAACCCGGGTCTAGCGGGAAGGCAGTACTTC
CDR3aa: CASSKNPGLAGRQYF

len: 16
j_gene: TRBJ2-7
abundance: few
d_gene: .
v_gene: TRBV29-1
CDR3nt: TGCAGCGTGACCCTCCCTTCCTTCACAGGGAGCGACGAGCAGTACTTC
CDR3aa: CSVTLPSFTGSDEQYF

len: 13
j_gene: TRBJ2-7
abundance: few
d_gene: .
v_gene: TRBV3-1
CDR3nt: TGTGCCAGCAGCCACGAGAACAGGGACCGGTTGTACTTC
CDR3aa: CASSHENRDRLYF

len: 18
j_gene: TRBJ2-1
abundance: few
d_gene: TRBD1
v_gene: TRBV11-2
CDR3nt: TGTGCCAGCAGCTTAGGAGGGGGGACAGGGAGCTCCTACAATGAGCAGTTCTTC
CDR3aa: CASSLGGGTGSSYNEQFF